This T cell receptor (beta chain) was sequenced in a study of cytomegalovirus exposure and HLA in healthy donors (dated by TCRdb to 2016 to 2017). For the wider study: In an earlier analysis of roughly 500 of the donors, around 290 Gb of sequence data and 100 million or so unique TCR beta sequences from about 190 million T cells were reported. Typing coverage varied by locus: roughly 629-640 donors for A, B, C, DRB1 and DQB1; some 520 for DQA1; some 610 for DPA1; more than 450 for DPB1. The study aimed to test whether signatures of past pathogen exposure could be identified by cataloging public T cell receptors. Among roughly 400 genotyped donors of the cohort, an average of around 250,000 unique TCR beta nucleotide sequences was sequenced per donor, of which approximately 18% were non-productive. Donor age, sex, ethnicity and CMV serostatus were compiled together with the repertoire data. To study patterns of TCR occurrence, a later analysis re-analyzed previously published TCR beta repertoires from around 670 donors and added high-resolution HLA genotyping. Every repertoire in the discovery cohort had been generated on one and the same sequencing platform. Because of strong linkage in the cohort, roughly 5 DR-DQ haplotypes were treated as single units for association and clustering. The T cell repertoires of around 670 subjects were profiled by immunosequencing and related to cytomegalovirus serostatus. To decide whether each TCR beta V gene segment behaved as functional or pseudogenic, an earlier analysis of nearly 600 of the donors relied on high-throughput TCR beta sequencing. In a later genetic analysis, genome-wide SNP genotypes for about three fifths of the roughly 670 donors were used, and that subset was treated as a discovery cohort. Class I and class II HLA loci were covered by the typing at four-digit resolution. A separate validation cohort of over 95 different subjects was used in addition to the roughly 670-subject first cohort. High-throughput TCR immunosequencing, statistical association of individual TCRs with disease status, and machine learning were combined to predict cytomegalovirus infection status. Of the approximately 400 genotyped donors, around 81% fell in the genetic ancestry cluster associated with self-reported Caucasian donors. Approximately 300 gigabases of sequencing data and tens of millions of unique TCR sequences were included in an early release covering around 650 HLA-typed donors. In the later analysis, no new phenotypic data were used to find candidate immune exposures; instead, reliance was placed on TCR beta sequences and their occurrence across donors. General conclusions and limits of the study: A later analysis found that most CMV-associated TCR beta chains appeared HLA-restricted, with HLA associations seemingly driven largely by CMV exposure. A total of roughly 160 TCR beta chains were listed by the study as associated with cytomegalovirus. When HLA alleles, especially DR and DQ, strongly co-occurred, TCR associations were difficult to assign to individual alleles. Roughly uniform sequencing depth across donors was assumed in presence/absence analyses, although this assumption may not hold. In a later analysis, several top co-occurrence clusters were reported to appear linked to parvovirus B19, influenza, CMV and Epstein-Barr virus. In a later analysis, HLA-associated TCR beta chains were found to be more clonally expanded and to have lower generation probabilities than equally common non-associated chains. Linkage disequilibrium might explain the correlated functional status among segregating V segments, but an unknown experimental factor could not be excluded. Because some donors lacked HLA typing at each locus, the association tests relied only on the typed subset. Across donors, most TCR sequences were observed very rarely, whereas some public TCRs were present in many individuals. In this cohort, only TCR beta chains were sequenced, and detectable features were limited by the absence of alpha or paired-chain data. A further reported finding was that TCR beta sequences accurately predicted the HLA-A and HLA-B alleles for most subjects in the first cohort. At a false discovery rate of 0.05, a later analysis linked about 17,000 TCR beta sequences to specific HLA alleles. V-gene and J-gene trimming of TCR beta chains was associated with a missense DCLRE1C variant in a later genetic analysis, and the association was replicated in an independent cohort. Because counts were too low, approximately 18 rarely observed V segments, including chromosome 9 orphons, were excluded from the earlier analysis of around 590 of the donors. In an earlier analysis of about 600 of the donors, most TCR beta V segments appeared in productive rearrangements about 87% or about 30% of the time, broadly matching IMGT annotations. For the cohort, immune exposure information was limited to CMV serostatus. The classifier was reported to diagnose cytomegalovirus status with high specificity and sensitivity in both the original cohort and the validation cohort. In a later genetic analysis, fewer N-insertions in productive TCRs were reported among donors in an Asian-associated ancestry cluster than the approximately 670-donor mean. A cluster of highly shared sequence variants was judged likely to be a technical artifact of the sequencing pipeline. A later analysis found that TCR association rates varied across HLA loci, with DRB1 alleles showing the most associated TCRs and HLA-C alleles the fewest. It was suggested by the authors that the approach could potentially be generalized to other disease states and immunological phenotypes. A few of the identified cytomegalovirus-associated TCR beta chains were confirmed in vitro to be specific for cytomegalovirus antigens. Because the 87-base-pair reads could not distinguish some IMGT-functional V segments, including TRBV6-2 and TRBV6-3, those segments were excluded.

The cohort consisted of 666 healthy bone marrow donors. At the time of sampling, all cohort members were nominally healthy, though unrecorded immune exposures were likely present. The donor tested CMV seropositive, placing the donor among the 289 seropositive members of the cohort. A peripheral blood sample was collected from each donor, and TCR beta sequencing was performed on peripheral blood mononuclear cells. Genomic DNA was extracted from the blood cell samples with the Qiagen DNeasy Blood Extraction Kit. The method behind the library was the immunoSEQ multiplex PCR assay. A mixture of 60 forward primers for TCR Vbeta segments and 13 reverse primers for TCR Jbeta segments was used in the multiplex PCR. Amplification of the CDR3 region of rearranged TCR beta genes was performed with a multiplex PCR assay on genomic DNA. Amplified TCR beta libraries were sequenced as 87-base-pair reads on the Illumina HiSeq System. The authors' analysis ran thus. A later analysis counted tens of millions of unique TCR beta chains across the 600 to 850 repertoires, and some 11 million of these chains were shared by at least two donors. Raw reads were error-corrected and collapsed into unique sequences with a nearest-neighbor algorithm that merged closely related sequences to remove PCR and sequencing errors. To assign V, D and J gene segments, CDR3 sequences were aligned to IMGT reference sequences. For a sequence to be retained, at least a six-nucleotide match to both a V gene segment and a J gene segment was required. A rearrangement was called productive if the CDR3 had no stop codons and remained in frame with V and J, and every other rearrangement was called non-productive. Following IMGT convention, CDR3 was defined as the stretch from the second conserved V-encoded cysteine to the conserved J-encoded phenylalanine. Sequences without an unambiguous match to a single V gene segment were excluded from the earlier analysis of 450 to 750 of the donors. An earlier analysis of fewer than 650 of the donors classified V segments as functional when productive rearrangements were above 56.7% and as segregating when the standard deviation between donors was above 5%. To diagnose cytomegalovirus status from the catalog of TCR beta chain sequences, a statistical classification framework was built. V and J gene assignment, in a later analysis, came from comparing TCR nucleotide sequences with IMGT/GENE-DB human TR gene sequences. A later analysis assigned CDR3 sequences and most-parsimonious VDJ recombination scenarios with the TCRdist pipeline. A later analysis defined each TCR beta chain by its CDR3 amino acid sequence plus V-gene family, and excluded reads lacking a unique V-gene family. A later analysis removed 550 to 650 highly shared, low-generation-probability nucleotide sequences to deal with suspected cross-contamination and a sequencing artifact. A later analysis calculated a clonal expansion index for each public chain from normalized within-repertoire ranks of inferred template counts. A later analysis computed generation probabilities with a VDJ recombination model fitted to out-of-frame rearrangements, and checked the results against IGoR. Hypergeometric tests were used in a later analysis to score TCR-TCR, TCR-HLA and TCR-CMV co-occurrence, with a repertoire-size bias correction applied to the TCR pairs. A later analysis estimated false discovery rates by permuting HLA or CMV assignments 20 times. In a later analysis, co-occurring TCRs were grouped using DBSCAN, with TCRdist sequence similarity added in when clustering inside HLA-allele-positive subsets. Repertoires with fewer than 30,000 or more than 120,000 public chains were left out of co-occurrence clustering, as were a handful of repertoires with anomalous nucleotide sharing. TCRdb provides this immuneACCESS table in a form limited to in-frame rearrangements. Some clones are lacking; in checked studies, under half of them reflect an unresolved V gene, and why the rest are absent is not known. That table is the source of V, J and clone size, and D and trimming were worked out from the DNA. Present in this sample are some 160,000 clones, approximately 80% of which were seen just once. The biggest ten clones account for 6.3% of the sample.

About this clone itself: Its antigen is currently not known. Base qualities are missing; no much larger clone stands one base away.

V is clipped by 3 bases and J by 0 bases, and the sequence between their germline boundaries is 9 bases long. The CDR3 covers 15 residues, taking in both the cysteine and the phenylalanine. The kept DNA is CDR3 alone, 45 bases in frame from the first base. CDR1 and CDR2, looked up from the germline V gene (reference sequence), are PRHDT and FYEKMQ. Rearrangement joined TRBV13 to TRBJ2-1, with TRBD2 as a weak D call on 5 bases. The receptor comes from a male donor in good health and CMV-seropositive. The sequenced sample consisted of PBMCs. The sequenced DNA: TGTGCCAGCAGCTTGGGAGCGGCCTCCTACAATGAGCAGTTCTTC. Its translation is CASSLGAASYNEQFF.